The T cell receptor beta chain under discussion was sequenced for a study of shared T cell receptors in the human thymus. Sequencing used immunoSEQ multiplex PCR; TCRdb keeps in-frame clones, though not all of them. The table shows about 660,000 clones, with more than 75% occurring only once. Germline trimming cut 5 bases from V and 6 bases from J; bases unmatched to any gene: 9. The germline CDR1 and CDR2 sequences are SGHVS and FNYEAQ. This CDR3 contains 15 residues. These same records also appear under a second study, on human thymus T cells.

What was sequenced was thymocytes. The V call is TRBV7-6, the J call TRBJ2-7, with TRBD2 matching over 11 bases. This clonotype was sampled from a boy under two years old with a congenital heart defect. CDR3 bases: TGTGCCAGCAGCCCACTAGCGGGAGAAGTACGCGAGCAGTACTTC. It translates to CASSPLAGEVREQYF.